This is a list of T cell receptor beta chains from one sample in a study of blood T cell repertoires in COVID-19. TCRdb's copy holds only in-frame clones and misses some; the assay was immunoSEQ multiplex PCR. The sample has about 120,000 clones; 65% to 85% are singletons. Source material: peripheral blood. The receptors originated from a man older than 75 with active or convalescent COVID-19. CDR3s include the opening cysteine and the closing phenylalanine or tryptophan. A D gene is named only where the DNA matches it firmly. A row's size may be missing; if present it is once, few, many or a size class.

clone size,J gene,D gene,V gene,CDR3 DNA,CDR3 protein
-,TRBJ2-7,-,TRBV3-1/TRBV3-2,TGTGCCAGCAGCCCCCCTAGCCTATACGAGCAGTACTTC,CASSPPSLYEQYF
-,TRBJ2-1,TRBD1,TRBV7-2,TGTGCCAGCAGCCCTCACAGGGGCTCCTACAATGAGCAGTTCTTC,CASSPHRGSYNEQFF
-,TRBJ2-3,TRBD2,TRBV6-6,TGTGCCAGCAGTCACAGACTAGCGGGGGGCTCTAGCACAGATACGCAGTATTTT,CASSHRLAGGSSTDTQYF
-,TRBJ2-5,-,TRBV4-2,TGTGCCAGCAGCCAAGACACTGCCCAAGAGACCCAGTACTTC,CASSQDTAQETQYF
-,TRBJ2-7,-,TRBV5-1,TGCGCCAGCAGCTACGGTTACGAGCAGTACTTC,CASSYGYEQYF
-,TRBJ1-1,-,TRBV12-3/TRBV12-4,TGTGCCAGCAGCAAACTTGGACTTGAAGCTTTCTTT,CASSKLGLEAFF
-,TRBJ2-7,-,TRBV3-1/TRBV3-2,TGTGCCAGCAGCCTACAGGTAAAGTCCGAGCAGTACTTC,CASSLQVKSEQYF
-,TRBJ2-1,TRBD1,TRBV19,TGTGCCAGTAGCGTTCCGGGACAGGGATACCCCAAGCAGTTCTTC,CASSVPGQGYPKQFF
-,TRBJ1-6,-,TRBV4-2,TGTGCCAGCAGCCAAGATGCCACAGTGGGACCCCTCCACTTT,CASSQDATVGPLHF
-,TRBJ1-2,-,TRBV7-8,TGTGCCAGCAGCTTAGGGGCCAGAAACTATGGCTACACCTTC,CASSLGARNYGYTF
-,TRBJ1-3,TRBD1,TRBV2,TGTGCCAGCGGGACAGCAAGTGGAAACACCATATATTTT,CASGTASGNTIYF
once,TRBJ2-2,TRBD2,TRBV7-9,TGTGCCAGCAGCTTTAGCGGGGGGAGCACCGGGGAGCTGTTTTTT,CASSFSGGSTGELFF
-,TRBJ2-7,TRBD1,TRBV6-1,TGTGCCAGCAGTGAATCGGACAGGGGCTTGGGGGAGCAGTACTTC,CASSESDRGLGEQYF
-,TRBJ2-7,TRBD1,TRBV7-9,TGTGCCAGCAGTCATTGGGACAGGGGGCACGAGCAGTACTTC,CASSHWDRGHEQYF
-,TRBJ2-1,TRBD1,TRBV7-2,TGTGCCAGCAGCCCCCGGACAGGGTCCTACAATGAGCAGTTCTTC,CASSPRTGSYNEQFF
-,TRBJ1-2,-,TRBV5-4,TGTGCCACGGGGCGGGGTTCCAACTATGGCTACACCTTC,CATGRGSNYGYTF
once,TRBJ1-5,-,TRBV10-3,TGTGCCATCAGTGAGTTTGAGGGAGGTCAGCCCCAGCATTTT,CAISEFEGGQPQHF
-,TRBJ1-1,-,TRBV18,TGTGCCAGCTCACCGAGGGAGGGGAGTACTGAAGCTTTCTTT,CASSPREGSTEAFF
-,TRBJ1-4,-,TRBV5-6,TGTGCCAGCAGCTTAGGACAGCTTGAAAAACTGTTTTTT,CASSLGQLEKLFF
-,TRBJ2-2,-,TRBV11-3,TGTGCCAGCAGCCCCTCGTCGAAACGGGGAACCGGGGAGCTGTTTTTT,CASSPSSKRGTGELFF
few,TRBJ2-3,-,TRBV7-2,TGTGCCAGCAGCCTCTACTCTAGCACAGATACGCAGTATTTT,CASSLYSSTDTQYF
-,TRBJ2-5,-,TRBV5-1,TGCGCCAGCAGCTTGTTTCTGGGGTCGGGGGAGACCCAGTACTTC,CASSLFLGSGETQYF
-,TRBJ2-1,-,TRBV6-5,TGTGCCAGCAGTCTACTAGGGGGGGCCTACAATGAGCAGTTCTTC,CASSLLGGAYNEQFF
-,TRBJ1-1,TRBD1,TRBV29-1,TGCAGCGTTCAACAGGGGGCCCAGGCTGAAGCTTTCTTT,CSVQQGAQAEAFF
-,TRBJ1-2,TRBD1,TRBV28,TGTGCCAGCAGTACTCCCTCCGGGACAGCTTCTTGCTACACCTTC,CASSTPSGTASCYTF
-,TRBJ2-7,-,TRBV19,TGTGCCAGTAGGGGGACAGAAGAAGTTCAGCGGGGGTATTCGGGGCAGTACTTC,CASRGTEEVQRGYSGQYF
-,TRBJ2-1,-,TRBV2,TGTGCCAGCAGTGAAGTTCGAGCCGCCAATGAGCAGTTCTTC,CASSEVRAANEQFF
once,TRBJ2-3,-,TRBV11-2,TGTGCCAGCAGTCCGCAAGGGATCGCACTAGGGCAGTATTTT,CASSPQGIALGQYF
-,TRBJ1-1,-,TRBV10-3,TGTGCCATCAGTGAGTTAGACAGAGCTTTCTTT,CAISELDRAFF
-,TRBJ1-2,TRBD1,TRBV19,TGTGCCAGTAGTATCGTAGGGGGCGGAGATGGAGGCTACACCTTC,CASSIVGGGDGGYTF
-,TRBJ2-5,-,TRBV6-5,TGTGCCAGCAACCCCGAGGGGGGGGGCGGGAAGACCCAGTACTTC,CASNPEGGGGKTQYF
-,TRBJ2-5,TRBD2,TRBV18,TGTGCCAGCTCCCCCAGCGGGGGGGCGTTTGAGACCCAGTACTTC,CASSPSGGAFETQYF
-,TRBJ1-5,-,TRBV5-1,TGCGCCAGCAGCTTGGCAGGGTGGGATCAGCCCCAGCATTTT,CASSLAGWDQPQHF
-,TRBJ2-3,TRBD2,TRBV6-2/TRBV6-3,TGTGCCAGCAGTCGCGGGGGAACCACAGATACGCAGTATTTT,CASSRGGTTDTQYF
few,TRBJ1-2,TRBD1,TRBV4-2,TGTGCCAGCAGCCAAGATCTTGGACAGGGGGACTATGGCTACACCTTC,CASSQDLGQGDYGYTF
-,TRBJ2-7,-,TRBV3-1/TRBV3-2,TGTGCCAGCGGAGCCTACGAGCAGTACTTC,CASGAYEQYF
-,TRBJ2-2,TRBD2,TRBV5-4,TGTGCCAGCAGACCGACTAGCGGGAACGGGAACGGGGAGCTGTTTTTT,CASRPTSGNGNGELFF
-,TRBJ1-3,-,TRBV11-1,TGTGCCAGCAGCTCGGGACAATTCTCTGGAAACACCATATATTTT,CASSSGQFSGNTIYF
once,TRBJ1-6,-,TRBV6-5,TGCACTTATTATAATTCACCCCTCCACTTT,CTYYNSPLHF
-,TRBJ2-3,-,TRBV3-1/TRBV3-2,TGTGCCGTCCGCGGATCGGGTGCAGATACGCAGTATTTT,CAVRGSGADTQYF
few,TRBJ1-1,-,TRBV4-3,TGCGCCAGCAGCCAAGATTTGGGAGGGTACACTGAAGCTTTCTTT,CASSQDLGGYTEAFF
-,TRBJ2-2,-,TRBV9,TGTGCCAGCAGCGTATCGACCGGGGAGCTGTTTTTT,CASSVSTGELFF
-,TRBJ1-1,TRBD1,TRBV5-8,TGTGCCAGCAGCTTGGGACAGGGGGGCACTGAAGCTTTCTTT,CASSLGQGGTEAFF
-,TRBJ1-5,TRBD1,TRBV7-9,TGTGCCAGCAGCTCCGGACAGGGGGCTGAGCAGCCCCAGCATTTT,CASSSGQGAEQPQHF
-,TRBJ1-1,-,TRBV6-4,TGTGCCAGCAGTGATGGGGGCATCACTGAAGCTTTCTTT,CASSDGGITEAFF
-,TRBJ1-2,-,TRBV7-2,TGTGCCAGCAGCTACACTAACTATGGCTACACCTTC,CASSYTNYGYTF
-,TRBJ2-3,TRBD1,TRBV11-1,TGTGCCAGCAGCTCAACAGGGGGGGATACGCAGTATTTT,CASSSTGGDTQYF
-,TRBJ1-2,TRBD1,TRBV29-1,TGCAGCGTTGCAGAGACAGGGGGAGACTATGGCTACACCTTC,CSVAETGGDYGYTF
-,TRBJ2-2,TRBD2,TRBV9,TGTGCCAGCAGCGGTATAGCGGGGGGCCTAAACGAGAGAAACACCGGGGAGCTGTTTTTT,CASSGIAGGLNERNTGELFF
-,TRBJ1-4,-,TRBV27,TGTGCCAGCAGTCCCGGGGGGAGTGAAAAACTGTTTTTT,CASSPGGSEKLFF
-,TRBJ2-3,-,TRBV7-2,TGTGCCAGCAGCCTAACCTACACAGATACGCAGTATTTT,CASSLTYTDTQYF